Listed here are 31 T cell receptor beta chains from one sample, sequenced in a study of blood T cells in healthy people across ages. Alongside a J-beta primer mix, a sample-barcoded 5' primer served in a second PCR lasting roughly 6 to 11 cycles. One entry per CDR3 protein, called by TCRdb with MiXCR from the 5' RACE reads. The repertoire holds 600,000 to 1,000,000 distinct CDR3 sequences, with roughly 60% as singletons. Sequencing was done on a sample of blood. The receptors derive from a man aged 25 to 40 in good health.

The chain combines TRBV29-1 with TRBJ2-5; D uncertain. V shed 5 bases and J shed 0 bases, with 10 bases lying between them. CDR1 is SQVTM and CDR2 is ANQGSEA in the germline V gene. The CDR3 consists of 13 residues. CDR3 in DNA: TGCAGCGTTAAAGCCCTGTACCAAGAGACCCAGTACTTC. It translates to CSVKALYQETQYF.

This chain joins TRBV12-3 or TRBV12-4 and TRBJ1-2, with no clear D. V lost 7 bases and J lost 8, with 14 bases in between. This CDR3 spans 12 amino acids. CDR3 protein: CASTRGGSGYTF. Written as DNA, the CDR3 is TGTGCCAGCACCAGAGGAGGATCCGGCTACACCTTC.

The J gene is TRBJ2-5, the V gene TRBV29-1; maybe TRBD1 (6 bases). There are 13 residues in the CDR3. Germline CDR1 SQVTM, CDR2 ANQGSEA. Trimming shortened V by 5 bases and J by 3 bases, and 13 bases separated the two germline ends. The CDR3 DNA is TGCAGCGTTCGTAGGACAGTGGAAGAGACCCAGTACTTC. Amino acid sequence: CSVRRTVEETQYF.

This clonotype was counted a few times. The V and J genes are TRBV2 and TRBJ2-1; TRBD1 is a possible D gene (5 bases). Per the germline V gene, CDR1 is SNHLY and CDR2 is FYNNEI. The CDR3 sequence is 14 residues long. Between the trimmed V and J ends, which lost 5 bases and 10 bases, there was a span of 18 bases. CDR3 DNA: TGTGCCAGCAGTTTAACCAGGGCAACTGGAGAGCAGTTCTTC. Translated, it gives CASSLTRATGEQFF. Using reference TRBV2 and TRBJ2-1 for the parts outside the CDR3, the full variable domain is EPEVTQTPSHQVTQMGQEVILRCVPISNHLYFYWYRQILGQKVEFLVSFYNNEISEKSEIFDDQFSVERPDGSNFTLKIRSTKLEDSAMYFCASSLTRATGEQFFGPGTRLTVL.

This clonotype was seen more than once but under ten times. The chain is built from TRBV2 and TRBJ2-7, with 9 nucleotides matching TRBD2. Germline lookup yields CDR1 SNHLY and CDR2 FYNNEI. The CDR3 totals 16 residues. The V and J ends lost 1 base and 0 bases, in that order; junction bases with no gene match: 4. The CDR3 DNA is TGTGCCAGCAGTGAAGTGAGTAGCGGGGGCTCCTACGAGCAGTACTTC. It yields the protein CASSEVSSGGSYEQYF.

The chain links TRBV7-2 to TRBJ1-2; D ambiguous. The length of the CDR3 is 12 residues. Trimming pared 2 bases from V and 6 bases from J, leaving 7 bases between. The V gene's germline CDR1 is SGHTA and CDR2 FQGNSA. The CDR3: CASSLPSHGYTF. CDR3 in DNA: TGTGCCAGCAGCTTACCTTCGCATGGCTACACCTTC.

The sample holds a few counts of this clonotype. This chain uses TRBV6-2 or TRBV6-3 with TRBJ2-7, with 14 bases fitting TRBD2. Looked up from germline, CDR1 is MNHEY and CDR2 is SVGEGT. There are 15 residues in the CDR3. V lost 6 bases and J lost 4; bases outside the gene matches: 5. CDR3 sequence reads: CASRPGLAGGYEQYF. The CDR3 region has the DNA TGTGCCAGCAGGCCTGGACTAGCGGGAGGATACGAGCAGTACTTC.

This clonotype showed up many times. The chain links TRBV5-1 to TRBJ2-7; D may be TRBD1 (5 bases). Germline lookup yields CDR1 SGHRS and CDR2 YFSETQ. V was pared by 3 bases and J by 2 bases, with 12 bases between. The CDR3 spans 14 residues. CDR3: CASSWSWGAYEQYF. The CDR3 nucleotides are TGCGCCAGCAGCTGGTCCTGGGGCGCCTACGAGCAGTACTTC.

V gene TRBV29-1 combines with J gene TRBJ2-7; D uncertain. The CDR3 is made up of 13 amino acids. Germline CDR1 reads SQVTM; CDR2 reads ANQGSEA. The ends were cut back, 4 bases at V and 0 bases at J, with 10 bases in the middle. As DNA, the CDR3 is TGCAGCGTTGGTCCCGGGTCCTCCTACGAGCAGTACTTC. Its protein product is CSVGPGSSYEQYF.

This chain links TRBV4-2 with TRBJ2-3, with 7 bases lining up with TRBD2. The CDR3 totals 18 residues. CDR1 and CDR2 (germline): LGHNA, YNFKEQ. V lost 1 base to trimming and J lost 0 bases; unmatched junction nucleotides: 10. CDR3: CASSQAGSGKASTDTQYF. CDR3 nucleotides: TGTGCCAGCAGCCAAGCGGGAAGCGGGAAGGCTAGCACAGATACGCAGTATTTT.

This clonotype was observed once. The chain recombines TRBV9 with TRBJ2-5; D not certain. Germline CDR1 SGDLS, CDR2 YYNGEE. Trimming shortened V by 0 bases and J by 7 bases, and 7 bases separated the two germline ends. The CDR3 covers 12 residues. CDR3 nucleotide sequence: TGTGCCAGCAGCGTAGACATGGGGACCCAGTACTTC. Translated: CASSVDMGTQYF.

This sequence joins TRBV20-1 and TRBJ2-5; D ambiguous. Germline V gives CDR1 DFQATT, CDR2 SNEGSKA (reference sequence). V was pared by 5 bases and J by 1 base, with 14 bases between. The CDR3 totals 14 residues. The CDR3 is CSAPIPTTQETQYF. The CDR3 DNA sequence: TGCAGTGCTCCCATACCGACAACCCAAGAGACCCAGTACTTC.

The chain joins TRBV20-1 to TRBJ1-5; tentative D call: TRBD1 (5 bases). This CDR3 has 15 residues. The germline V gene encodes CDR1 DFQATT and CDR2 SNEGSKA (reference sequence). Trimming shortened V by 2 bases and J by 0 bases, and 11 bases separated the two germline ends. CDR3 protein: CSARKQASSNQPQHF. In nucleotides, the CDR3 is TGCAGTGCTAGAAAACAGGCTTCTAGCAATCAGCCCCAGCATTTT.

This clonotype came up once. The chain combines TRBV11-2 with TRBJ2-1; D is tentatively TRBD1 or TRBD2 (5 bases each). V was clipped by 4 bases and J by 9 bases, with 16 bases between them. The length of the CDR3 is 14 residues. Germline loops: CDR1 SGHAT, CDR2 FQNNGV. The CDR3 bases are TGTGCCAGCAGCTGGGGACCTACGGCGGGTGAGCAGTTCTTC. Residues: CASSWGPTAGEQFF.

This clonotype has a count of ten or more. The V and J genes are TRBV7-2 and TRBJ2-7; D is perhaps TRBD1 or TRBD2 (5 bases each). The CDR3 is made up of 13 amino acids. Between the trimmed V and J ends, which lost 6 bases and 7 bases, there was a span of 16 bases. Germline values: CDR1 SGHTA, CDR2 FQGNSA. The CDR3 DNA is TGTGCCAGCAGACTAGTCCAGGGCCCAGAGCAGTACTTC. Translating gives CASRLVQGPEQYF.

This clonotype came up once. The CDR3 is CASTDRGANGQYF. CDR3 in DNA: TGTGCCAGCACGGACAGGGGTGCGAACGGGCAGTACTTC. This sequence joins TRBV25-1 and TRBJ2-5; 9 positions match TRBD1. Trimming at V came to 7 bases and at J to 11 bases, leaving 11 bases not matched to a gene. The length of the CDR3 is 13 residues. Germline V lookup: CDR1 MGHDK, CDR2 SYGVNS.

This rearrangement joins TRBV7-2 to TRBJ1-6; D remains unclear. The CDR3 contains 12 residues. Trimming removed 6 bases at V and 9 bases at J, with 9 bases between. The germline CDR1 and CDR2 sequences are SGHTA and FQGNSA. The CDR3 loop is CASSFMGSPLHF. CDR3 nucleotide sequence: TGTGCCAGCAGTTTCATGGGTTCACCCCTCCACTTT.

The chain combines TRBV20-1 with TRBJ2-4; 8 nucleotides line up with TRBD2. The better agreement between TRBJ2-7 and the DNA end casts doubt on the J call. The CDR3 has 14 residues. The germline V gene encodes CDR1 DFQATT and CDR2 SNEGSKA (reference sequence). The CDR3 loop is CSASSSGSVAEQYF. For the CDR3, the DNA is TGCAGTGCTAGCTCGAGCGGGAGCGTTGCCGAGCAGTACTTC.

This rearrangement joins TRBV27 to TRBJ2-3; D possibly matches TRBD1 or TRBD2 (6 bases each). The CDR3 extends over 14 amino acids. V was clipped by 6 bases and J by 7 bases, with 17 bases between them. The germline V gene encodes CDR1 MNHEY and CDR2 SMNVEV (reference sequence). For the CDR3, the DNA is TGTGCCAGCAGGGACGGGGGCAACCTATATACGCAGTATTTT. It yields the protein CASRDGGNLYTQYF.

The V and J genes are TRBV5-6 and TRBJ1-2; 9 bases are shared with TRBD1. CDR1 and CDR2 from the germline V gene are SGHDT and YYEEEE. Trimming cost V 3 bases and J 6 bases; bases outside gene matches: 3. This CDR3 is built from 13 residues. In nucleotides, the CDR3 is TGTGCCAGCAGCTGGACAGGGGTTAATGGCTACACCTTC. It is translated as CASSWTGVNGYTF.

This clonotype was found a few times. V and J are TRBV12-3 or TRBV12-4 and TRBJ2-7; D remains unclear. The CDR3 is made up of 11 amino acids. Trimming removed 11 bases from V and 1 base from J, with 9 bases in between. This CDR3 reads CASLGSYEQYF. CDR3 in DNA: TGTGCCTCCCTAGGTTCCTACGAGCAGTACTTC.

The chain couples TRBV11-2 to TRBJ2-3; the D gene is possibly TRBD2 (5 bases). The germline gives CDR1 SGHAT, CDR2 FQNNGV. With 5 bases removed from V and 6 bases from J, the gap between germline ends came to 18 bases. The CDR3 is made up of 15 amino acids. CDR3 bases: TGTGCCAGCAGCCCATACTACCGAGGCGGGGATACGCAGTATTTT. As protein: CASSPYYRGGDTQYF.

The rearrangement joins TRBV6-1 to TRBJ1-1; D gene uncertain. V was trimmed by 6 bases and J by 5 bases, leaving 13 bases between them. Germline loops: CDR1 MNHNS, CDR2 SASEGT. The CDR3 has 13 residues. Written as DNA, the CDR3 is TGTGCCAGCAGCGAGAGGCGGGGAACTGAAGCTTTCTTT. Protein product: CASSERRGTEAFF.

This chain links TRBV27 with TRBJ2-5; 10 bases agree with TRBD2. The tail of the sequence fits TRBJ2-7 better, so the J call may be wrong. The V gene's germline CDR1 is MNHEY and CDR2 SMNVEV (reference sequence). The CDR3 is made up of 14 amino acids. CDR3 protein: CASSLIGTSDEQYF. The CDR3 DNA reads as TGTGCCAGCAGTTTGATCGGGACTAGCGACGAGCAGTACTTC.

The rearrangement joins TRBV6-5 to TRBJ2-7, with D unresolved. Germline V lookup: CDR1 MNHEY, CDR2 SVGAGI. This CDR3 has 17 amino acids. The V end was cut by 0 bases, the J end by 6 bases, with 21 bases between. CDR3 residues: CASSYSRLRPLDFEQYF. CDR3 DNA sequence: TGTGCCAGCAGTTACTCACGCTTGAGACCCCTCGATTTCGAGCAGTACTTC.

V and J are TRBV29-1 and TRBJ1-2, with 7 nucleotides matching TRBD1. The CDR3 totals 12 residues. V dropped 3 bases and J dropped 7; count of bases not matched to a gene: 5. In germline, CDR1 is SQVTM, CDR2 ANQGSEA. The CDR3 loop is CSVEKGAGGYTF. CDR3 in DNA: TGCAGCGTTGAGAAGGGGGCGGGTGGCTACACCTTC.

This clonotype was recorded once. The V gene is TRBV10-3, the J gene TRBJ2-3; TRBD1 matches 11 bases. V lost 3 bases and J lost 2; bases outside the gene matches: 4. The germline CDR1 and CDR2 sequences are ENHRY and SYGVKD. The CDR3 loop spans 16 amino acids. CDR3 residues: CAISDPGQGVTDTQYF. CDR3 bases: TGTGCCATCAGTGACCCGGGACAGGGGGTCACAGATACGCAGTATTTT.

The chain links TRBV9 to TRBJ2-1; D call uncertain. Germline V gene data show CDR1 as SGDLS and CDR2 as YYNGEE. V lost 4 bases to trimming and J lost 6 bases, with 17 bases between them. The CDR3 spans 15 residues. The chain's CDR3 is CASSPQLGYFNEQFF. CDR3 bases: TGTGCCAGCAGCCCCCAGTTGGGATATTTCAATGAGCAGTTCTTC.

The chain joins TRBV27 to TRBJ2-1, with 8 bases fitting TRBD2. The V gene end was trimmed by 8 bases and the J gene end by 10 bases; junction bases not matched to a gene: 16. CDR1 is MNHEY, CDR2 SMNVEV, per germline (reference sequence). The CDR3 runs to 15 residues. The CDR3 coding sequence is TGTGCCAGCCTACCGGGGGGACTAGTCTCTCGGGAGCAGTTCTTC. Its translation is CASLPGGLVSREQFF.

This clonotype was observed a handful of times. The rearrangement uses TRBV11-1 and TRBJ2-5; D is perhaps TRBD1 (6 bases). CDR3 length: 14 amino acids. Trimming removed 4 bases from V and 1 base from J, with 10 bases in between. The V gene's germline CDR1 is SGHAT and CDR2 FQDESV (reference sequence). The CDR3 region has the DNA TGTGCCAGCAGCTCACAGGACAGCCAAGAGACCCAGTACTTC. The encoded protein is CASSSQDSQETQYF.

This clonotype has only a few counts. The rearrangement uses TRBV9 and TRBJ1-1; D might be TRBD1 (5 bases). V was cut by 1 base and J by 5 bases, with 12 bases left in between. Germline V lookup: CDR1 SGDLS, CDR2 YYNGEE. This CDR3 is built from 14 residues. CDR3 amino acids: CASSVQEGWTEAFF. CDR3 DNA sequence: TGTGCCAGCAGCGTACAAGAGGGGTGGACTGAAGCTTTCTTT.